These 30 T cell receptor beta chains were sequenced from one sample in a study of T cell repertoires in cytomegalovirus infection. TCRdb redid the calling of the reads with MiXCR, one entry per CDR3 protein. The table shows some 130,000 distinct CDR3 sequences, with less than 9.5% occurring only once. The sequenced sample consisted of PBMCs. These receptor sequences come from a human donor in good health (CMV status not recorded). Some clones in this sample may be carry-over from other donors' samples.

The genes are TRBV20-1 and TRBJ1-2, with 9 bases identical to TRBD1. In germline, CDR1 is DFQATT, CDR2 SNEGSKA (reference sequence). The CDR3 length is 13 residues. Losses at the gene ends were 2 bases for V and 4 bases for J; bases not matched to a gene: 2. The DNA of the CDR3 is TGCAGTGCTAGAAGGACAGGGGTCTATGGCTACACCTTC. Its translation is CSARRTGVYGYTF.

This clonotype showed up many times. This chain uses TRBV28 with TRBJ2-1; 9 bases are shared with TRBD1. V lost 10 bases and J lost 4; bases outside the gene matches: 14. Germline assignment: CDR1 MDHEN and CDR2 SYDVKM. This CDR3 is 16 amino acids long. The CDR3 reads CATKIRSGTGYNEQFF. The CDR3, as DNA: TGTGCCACCAAGATAAGGTCCGGGACAGGGTACAATGAGCAGTTCTTC.

This clonotype occurred many times. V is TRBV4-1 and J is TRBJ2-5; D unresolved. Per the germline V gene, CDR1 is MGHRA and CDR2 is YSYEKL. V lost 0 bases and J 0 bases, leaving 8 bases between the germline ends. CDR3 size: 15 residues. DNA of the CDR3: TGCGCCAGCAGCCAAGAGGGTCAGTACCAAGAGACCCAGTACTTC. This codes for CASSQEGQYQETQYF.

This clonotype has a count of ten or more. The rearrangement uses TRBV7-9 and TRBJ2-7; D might be TRBD1 or TRBD2, each matching 7 bases. Looked up from germline, CDR1 is SEHNR and CDR2 is FQNEAQ (reference sequence). V was shortened by 4 bases and J by 4 bases, with 20 bases between the two germline ends. CDR3 size: 16 residues. As DNA, the CDR3 is TGTGCCAGCAGCTCGGCCGCAGGGGGGGAGGAGTACGAGCAGTACTTC. This gives the protein CASSSAAGGEEYEQYF.

This clonotype was seen many times. V is TRBV12-5 and J is TRBJ1-1, with D unclear. Trimming shortened V by 2 bases and J by 9 bases, and 13 bases separated the two germline ends. The CDR3 length is 13 residues. CDR1 is LGHNT, CDR2 FRNRAP, per germline. CDR3 region: CASGLPHSPKAFF. The DNA for the CDR3 is TGTGCTAGTGGTTTGCCCCATTCCCCAAAAGCTTTCTTT.

The chain recombines TRBV6-4 with TRBJ2-2; the D gene is possibly TRBD2 (7 bases). Per germline, CDR1 MRHNA and CDR2 SNTAGT. Trimming left V 7 bases short and J 3 bases short, with 18 bases between. This CDR3 spans 16 amino acids. The DNA for the CDR3 is TGTGCCAGCACCCCCGAGGGGGGGGGAGACACCGGGGAGCTGTTTTTT. Translation gives CASTPEGGGDTGELFF.

This clonotype appeared many times. This chain connects TRBV11-3 to TRBJ1-1; D uncertain. V shed 5 bases and J shed 5 bases, with 9 bases lying between them. The CDR3 length is 12 residues. CDR1 is SGHNT, CDR2 YENEEA, per germline. This CDR3 is CASSQYGTEAFF. In DNA, the CDR3 is TGTGCCAGCAGCCAGTATGGGACTGAAGCTTTCTTT.

This clonotype has at least ten counts. The chain couples TRBV2 to TRBJ1-2, with 8 bases fitting TRBD1. The CDR3 extends over 15 amino acids. Germline V gives CDR1 SNHLY, CDR2 FYNNEI. J lost 3 bases, V lost 3 bases, and 6 bases had no gene match. The CDR3 loop is CASSEWTGKHYGYTF. Written as DNA, the CDR3 is TGTGCCAGCAGTGAGTGGACAGGGAAACACTATGGCTACACCTTC.

J is TRBJ2-1 and V is TRBV12-3 or TRBV12-4, with D possibly matching TRBD2 (6 bases). CDR3 length equals 13 residues. Trimming took 5 bases from V and 10 from J, leaving 15 bases between them. The CDR3 coding sequence is TGTGCCAGCAGTCTCCGCCGGGACTTCGAGCAGTTCTTC. Its protein is CASSLRRDFEQFF.

The chain is built from TRBV29-1 and TRBJ1-3; D is uncertain. Germline V gene data show CDR1 as SQVTM and CDR2 as ANQGSEA. The CDR3 consists of 14 residues. V gave up 3 bases and J gave up 0 bases, with 9 bases separating them. CDR3 DNA sequence: TGCAGCGTTGATGGCAGCAGCTCTGGAAACACCATATATTTT. Translating gives CSVDGSSSGNTIYF.

This clonotype came up many times. This chain links TRBV12-3 or TRBV12-4 with TRBJ1-1; 8 bases align to TRBD1. This CDR3 spans 14 amino acids. Trimming at V came to 6 bases and at J to 4 bases, leaving 7 bases not matched to a gene. CDR3 amino acids: CASSSGGLGTEAFF. The CDR3 nucleotides read TGTGCCAGCAGCTCAGGGGGCCTCGGCACTGAAGCTTTCTTT.

This clonotype came up many times. The V and J genes are TRBV3-1 and TRBJ2-1; TRBD2 matches at 11 bases. This CDR3 region has 16 residues. The trim removed 6 bases at V and 8 bases at J, leaving 12 bases unmatched. Germline CDR1 reads LGHDT; CDR2 reads YNNKEL (reference sequence). The CDR3 region has the DNA TGTGCCAGCAGGCAACTCCCTAGCGGGGGGTTGGATGAGCAGTTCTTC. Amino acids: CASRQLPSGGLDEQFF.

The sample holds many counts of this clonotype. The chain carries TRBV7-8 and TRBJ2-7, with 7 bases identical to TRBD1. The CDR3 spans 15 residues. In germline, CDR1 is SGHVS, CDR2 FQNEAQ. V shed 4 bases and J 1 base; nucleotides not matched to a gene: 7. CDR3 coding DNA: TGTGCCAGCAGCTCGACCGGGACAGCTTCCTACGAGCAGTACTTC. As protein: CASSSTGTASYEQYF.

The rearrangement uses TRBV6-2 or TRBV6-3 and TRBJ2-3; 9 nucleotides align to TRBD1. The CDR3 runs to 15 residues. Unmatched junction bases numbered 0, after V lost 2 bases and J lost 0 bases. The germline gives CDR1 MNHEY, CDR2 SVGEGT. CDR3 amino acids: CASSYGQGSTDTQYF. The DNA of the CDR3 is TGTGCCAGCAGTTACGGACAGGGGAGCACAGATACGCAGTATTTT.

A word on this clonotype: It may be a read error: a sequence one base away is much more abundant. This chain joins TRBV7-9 and TRBJ1-2; no clear D. CDR1 is SEHNR, CDR2 FQNEAQ, per germline (reference sequence). V was trimmed by 5 bases and J by 4 bases, leaving 8 bases between them. The CDR3 is made up of 12 amino acids. In nucleotides, the CDR3 is TGTGCCAGCAGCCGGTCTGCCTATGGCTACACCTTC. It specifies CASSRSAYGYTF.

This clonotype was recorded a few times. CDR3 sequence: CASSPGGTQAYF. CDR3 nucleotides: TGCGCCAGCAGCCCAGGAGGGACCCAGGCGTACTTC. The chain uses TRBV5-1 and TRBJ2-7, with D tentatively TRBD2 (6 bases). From germline, CDR1 is SGHRS and CDR2 YFSETQ. The CDR3 loop spans 12 amino acids. Trimming removed 4 bases at V and 12 bases at J, with 17 bases between.

About this clonotype itself: Given a much more abundant clone one base away, this may be a read error. CDR3 coding DNA: TGTGCCAGCAGCTTGAGGCAGATCTCCTACAATGTGCAGTTCTTC. Translating it yields CASSLRQISYNVQFF. The chain has TRBV5-8 and TRBJ2-1, with D unclear. This CDR3 region has 15 residues. CDR1 is SGHTS and CDR2 is YDEGEE in the germline V gene.

There are many counts of this clonotype. The V gene is TRBV28, the J gene TRBJ2-2; D remains ambiguous. Germline V gene sequence: CDR1 MDHEN, CDR2 SYDVKM. The CDR3 totals 14 residues. V shed 3 bases and J shed 5 bases, with 10 bases lying between them. The DNA for the CDR3 is TGTGCCAGCAGTTTTGTGTATCCTACCGGGGAGCTGTTTTTT. Its translation is CASSFVYPTGELFF.

This clonotype was seen ten or more times. The rearrangement uses TRBV19 and TRBJ1-5; 7 nucleotides align to TRBD1. Germline CDR1 and CDR2: LNHDA and SQIVND (reference sequence). This CDR3 has 13 residues. Germline trimming cut 7 bases from V and 4 bases from J; bases unmatched to any gene: 4. The DNA for the CDR3 is TGTGCCAGTATAAGGGGACAGAATCAGCCCCAGCATTTT. As protein: CASIRGQNQPQHF.

This clonotype appeared many times. The rearrangement uses TRBV2 and TRBJ1-6; D gene ambiguous. The CDR3 is made up of 17 amino acids. V shed 2 bases and J shed 0 bases, with 11 bases lying between them. The germline V gene has CDR1 SNHLY and CDR2 FYNNEI. CDR3 in amino acids: CASSESQPSSYNSPLHF. The DNA for the CDR3 is TGTGCCAGCAGTGAATCGCAGCCGAGCTCCTATAATTCACCCCTCCACTTT.

This clonotype was counted ten times or more. The chain links TRBV2 to TRBJ2-3; D tentatively reads TRBD1 or TRBD2 (5 bases each). The germline V gene encodes CDR1 SNHLY and CDR2 FYNNEI. V gave up 6 bases and J gave up 2 bases, with 9 bases separating them. CDR3 size: 13 residues. CDR3 amino acids: CASRGDPTDTQYF. The CDR3 DNA reads as TGTGCCAGCAGGGGGGACCCCACAGATACGCAGTATTTT.

This clonotype was counted at least ten times. The CDR3 is CASKLKGGLAGQPLYNEQFF. CDR3 sequence (DNA): TGTGCCAGTAAACTGAAGGGGGGACTAGCGGGTCAACCGCTCTACAATGAGCAGTTCTTC. The rearrangement joins TRBV19 to TRBJ2-1, with TRBD2 identical over 12 bases. Per the germline V gene, CDR1 is LNHDA and CDR2 is SQIVND (reference sequence). This CDR3 is built from 20 residues. V shed 7 bases and J 3 bases; nucleotides not matched to a gene: 19.

Turning to this clonotype: Being one base from a much bigger clone, this may be a read error. J is TRBJ1-6 and V is TRBV2; 7 bases are a match to TRBD1. Germline V gene data show CDR1 as SNHLY and CDR2 as FYNNEI. This CDR3 is built from 17 residues. CDR3 loop: CASSDFTGDTRRSSLHF. In DNA form, the CDR3 reads TGTGCCAGCAGTGATTTCACAGGGGATACCAGACGTTCATCCCTCCACTTT.

The chain has TRBV28 and TRBJ2-1, with 10 bases identical to TRBD1. V lost 5 bases to trimming and J lost 1 base; unmatched junction nucleotides: 11. This CDR3 is 18 amino acids long. CDR1 is MDHEN and CDR2 is SYDVKM in the germline V gene. The DNA of the CDR3 is TGTGCCAGCAGTCGGGACAGGGGTCCTATCAATTCCTACAATGAGCAGTTCTTC. This encodes CASSRDRGPINSYNEQFF.

This clonotype has ten or more counts. The J gene is TRBJ1-2, the V gene TRBV19, with D perhaps TRBD1 (6 bases). The CDR3 loop spans 15 amino acids. V was pared by 5 bases and J by 4 bases, with 17 bases between. Germline CDR1 reads LNHDA; CDR2 reads SQIVND (reference sequence). The CDR3 loop is CASSFPAGHIYGYTF. The CDR3 nucleotides are TGTGCCAGTAGTTTCCCCGCGGGACACATCTATGGCTACACCTTC.

This clonotype has ten or more counts. The rearrangement joins TRBV11-2 to TRBJ2-5; D might be TRBD2 (6 bases). Germline loops: CDR1 SGHAT, CDR2 FQNNGV. V was pared by 5 bases and J by 1 base, with 14 bases between. This CDR3 is 15 amino acids long. CDR3: CASSQQGLSQETQYF. In DNA form, the CDR3 reads TGTGCCAGCAGCCAGCAGGGACTCTCCCAAGAGACCCAGTACTTC.

At least ten counts were recorded for this clonotype. This chain uses TRBV7-2 with TRBJ2-2; 8 positions match TRBD1. The CDR3 totals 14 residues. V shed 5 bases and J 9 bases; nucleotides not matched to a gene: 8. Germline V gene data show CDR1 as SGHTA and CDR2 as FQGNSA. The CDR3 nucleotides are TGTGCCAGCAGCCCTAGCCGGACAGGGAGGGAGCTGTTTTTT. It is translated as CASSPSRTGRELFF.

This clonotype showed up many times. The V and J genes are TRBV19 and TRBJ2-1; 7 bases align to TRBD2. This CDR3 comprises 15 residues. Germline V gene sequence: CDR1 LNHDA, CDR2 SQIVND (reference sequence). This chain's CDR3 is CATEKGAGRYNEQFF. In nucleotides, the CDR3 is TGTGCTACGGAAAAAGGAGCGGGGAGGTACAATGAGCAGTTCTTC.

This clonotype was counted ten times or more. The CDR3 sequence: CASSPGQGDNEKLFF. Here the CDR3 DNA reads TGTGCCAGCAGTCCCGGACAGGGTGATAATGAAAAACTGTTTTTT. The chain combines TRBV12-3 or TRBV12-4 with TRBJ1-4; 8 nucleotides line up with TRBD1. After removal of 5 bases from V and 4 bases from J, the junction contained 6 bases not matched to a gene. This CDR3 contains 15 residues.

This chain links TRBV20-1 with TRBJ1-1, with 7 bases aligning to TRBD1. Per germline, CDR1 DFQATT and CDR2 SNEGSKA (reference sequence). CDR3 size: 14 residues. Trimming removed 6 bases from V and 1 base from J; junction bases left unmatched: 8. The CDR3 nucleotides are TGCAGTGCCCTGGACAGGCGGGGGAACACTGAAGCTTTCTTT. Its translation: CSALDRRGNTEAFF.